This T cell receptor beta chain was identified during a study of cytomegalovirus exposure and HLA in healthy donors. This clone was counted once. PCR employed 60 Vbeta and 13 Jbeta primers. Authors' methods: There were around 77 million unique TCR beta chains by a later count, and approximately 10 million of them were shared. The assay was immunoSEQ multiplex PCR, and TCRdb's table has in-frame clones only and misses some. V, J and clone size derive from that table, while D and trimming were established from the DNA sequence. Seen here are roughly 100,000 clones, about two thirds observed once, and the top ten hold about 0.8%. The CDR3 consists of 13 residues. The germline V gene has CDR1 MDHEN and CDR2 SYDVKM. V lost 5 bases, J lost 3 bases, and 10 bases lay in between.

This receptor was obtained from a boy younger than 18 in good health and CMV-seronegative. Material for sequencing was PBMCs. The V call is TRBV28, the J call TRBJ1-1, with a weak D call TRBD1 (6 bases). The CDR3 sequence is CASSREGDTEAFF. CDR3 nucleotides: TGTGCCAGCAGTAGGGAGGGGGACACTGAAGCTTTCTTT.